In its sample, the clone carrying this T cell receptor (beta chain) was seen once. The entry originates in a study of blood T cell repertoires in COVID-19. Study in general: T cells, B-cell-depleted T cells, or PBMCs supplied cDNA or gDNA.

The germline V gene has CDR1 GTSNPN and CDR2 SVGIG (reference sequence). The CDR3 consists of 14 residues. With 0 bases removed from V and 7 bases from J, the gap between germline ends came to 13 bases. Libraries were prepared by immunoSEQ multiplex PCR; TCRdb keeps only in-frame clonotypes and omits some of them. The repertoire holds about 150,000 clones, with roughly 90% as singletons. This clonotype was obtained from a human donor in a cohort sampled during active COVID-19. This chain joins TRBV30 and TRBJ2-1, with D possibly TRBD2 on 5 matching bases. The sequenced material came from peripheral blood. DNA for the CDR3: TGTGCCTGGAGTGTACTCCTACCGGGGAATGAGCAGTTCTTC. Protein sequence: CAWSVLLPGNEQFF.